This TCR beta chain was identified during a study of shared clonotypes between healthy human individuals. Study-level information: Donors consisted of two women and a few men between 18 and 49. The study's findings and limits: For naive CD4 cells, 4% to 5% of clonotypes were shared across several donors. Rarefaction showed sorted-subset sequencing was incomplete despite large depth.

A note on this clone: Antigen unknown.

The CDR3 has 10 amino acids. Trimming removed 10 bases from V and 7 bases from J, with 8 bases in between. Germline V gene data show CDR1 as SEHNR and CDR2 as FQNEAQ (reference sequence). CD45RO-negative CD8 cells positively selected for CCR7 made up the naive population, which excluded terminally differentiated effector memory CD45RA+ cells. Evenly divided among several immunoSEQ plates was the genomic DNA of each subset. Here immunoSEQ multiplex PCR was the method, and the copy in TCRdb shows in-frame clones only, minus some. The table records 630,000 or so clones, more than 95% of them present only once.

The receptor's source is a man younger than 45 in good health. J is TRBJ2-1 and V is TRBV7-9; D gene ambiguous. The sequencing sample was made of naive CD8+ T cells sorted from blood. CDR3 nucleotide sequence: TGTGCCATAACGAGGAATGAGCAGTTCTTC. Translated, it gives CAITRNEQFF.